These 26 T cell receptor beta chains originate from one sample sequenced in a study of shared clonotypes between healthy human individuals. Profiling relied on immunoSEQ multiplex PCR, and the TCRdb table lists in-frame clones only, not all of them. The profile shows some 2,500,000 clones, over 85% of them singletons. The source material was naive CD4+ T cells from PBMCs. The subset is: CD45RA+ positively selected. Receptor source: a man in his late teens or twenties in good health. Some clones in this sample may be carry-over from other donors' samples.

This chain joins TRBV21-1 and TRBJ1-1; the table's D call, TRBD1, has no DNA check behind it. TRBV21-1 is labeled a pseudogene. The CDR3 has 11 residues. The CDR3 region is CASTGQKEAFF. The CDR3 DNA reads as TGTGCCAGCACTGGACAGAAAGAAGCTTTCTTT.

The chain combines TRBV5-4 with TRBJ2-3; possible D gene TRBD2, 5 bases. V was trimmed by 4 bases and J by 0 bases, leaving 15 bases between them. The CDR3 length is 16 residues. CDR1 SGHNT and CDR2 YYREEE come from the germline V gene (reference sequence). The chain's CDR3 is CASSPDLRSSTDTQYF. DNA for the CDR3: TGTGCCAGCAGCCCGGACTTGCGGTCTAGCACAGATACGCAGTATTTT.

The V call is TRBV7-3, the J call TRBJ2-2; D perhaps matches TRBD2 (8 bases). Per germline, CDR1 SGHTA and CDR2 FQGTGA. The CDR3 length is 18 residues. The V end lost 3 bases, the J end lost 6 bases, and 23 bases lay between the germline ends. The CDR3 sequence: CASSFQLPGGGRAGELFF. The DNA of the CDR3 is TGTGCCAGCAGCTTCCAACTACCGGGAGGGGGCCGTGCCGGGGAGCTGTTTTTT.

The CDR3 loop reads CATSRDSRKYNEQFF. The CDR3 region has the DNA TGTGCCACCAGCAGAGACTCGAGAAAGTACAATGAGCAGTTCTTC. This sequence joins TRBV15 and TRBJ2-1; D is ambiguous. There are 15 residues in the CDR3. The V gene lost 0 bases and the J gene lost 4 bases, with 10 bases spanning the gap. Germline V gene data show CDR1 as LNHNV and CDR2 as YYDKDF (reference sequence).

This sequence joins TRBV28 and TRBJ1-5; the match to TRBD1 covers 7 bases. CDR1 MDHEN and CDR2 SYDVKM come from the germline V gene. J was trimmed by 6 bases and V by 5 bases; bases with no gene match: 10. This CDR3 is 15 amino acids long. The CDR3 reads CASSRDSSMGQPQHF. The CDR3 nucleotides are TGTGCCAGCAGTCGGGACAGTTCCATGGGTCAGCCCCAGCATTTT.

About this clone itself: This specimen includes other DNA sequences encoding the same CDR3. V is TRBV11-3 and J is TRBJ1-1, with unresolved D. Trimming cost V 1 base and J 4 bases, with 7 bases left between them. This CDR3 spans 13 amino acids. Germline CDR1 and CDR2: SGHNT and YENEEA. CDR3 loop: CASSLVGSTEAFF. CDR3 in DNA: TGTGCCAGCAGCTTAGTGGGGAGCACTGAAGCTTTCTTT.

The chain recombines TRBV7-7 with TRBJ2-1; no reliable D call. In germline, CDR1 is SSHAT, CDR2 FNYEAQ (reference sequence). Trimming took off 5 bases at V and 6 bases at J, with 17 bases between the two ends. CDR3 length equals 15 residues. The CDR3 nucleotides read TGTGCCAGCAGCCTAATGTGGGGTGGCCCCAATGAGCAGTTCTTC. Its protein product is CASSLMWGGPNEQFF.

V and J are TRBV6-1 and TRBJ1-1; 7 bases line up with TRBD1. The CDR3 consists of 15 residues. Losses at the gene ends were 1 base for V and 5 bases for J; bases not matched to a gene: 7. The germline gives CDR1 MNHNS, CDR2 SASEGT. The CDR3: CASSEGQGERTEAFF. The CDR3 DNA sequence: TGTGCCAGCAGTGAAGGGCAGGGGGAAAGGACTGAAGCTTTCTTT.

The table lists this clone with a count of one. The chain joins TRBV7-6 to TRBJ2-1; unclear D gene. The CDR3 totals 12 residues. V was clipped by 5 bases and J by 14 bases, with 16 bases between them. The germline gives CDR1 SGHVS, CDR2 FNYEAQ. The chain's CDR3 is CASSPLNSLKFF. DNA for the CDR3: TGTGCCAGCAGCCCCCTTAATAGCCTGAAGTTCTTC.

CDR3 sequence: CASSPGLAGGPGGELFF. DNA of the CDR3: TGTGCCAGCAGTCCTGGACTAGCGGGAGGGCCCGGCGGGGAGCTGTTTTTT. The rearrangement joins TRBV4-2 to TRBJ2-2; 15 positions match TRBD2. From germline, CDR1 is LGHNA and CDR2 YNFKEQ. The V gene end was trimmed by 6 bases and the J gene end by 7 bases; junction bases not matched to a gene: 9. The CDR3 has 17 amino acids.

The chain uses TRBV11-3 and TRBJ2-5; D possibly uses TRBD1 or TRBD2 (5 bases each). The V and J ends lost 10 bases and 5 bases respectively, with 14 bases between them. Per germline, CDR1 SGHNT and CDR2 YENEEA. This CDR3 has 12 residues. The CDR3 here is CATSGAGETQYF. Written as DNA, the CDR3 is TGTGCCACTTCCGGGGCTGGGGAGACCCAGTACTTC.

This chain uses TRBV7-9 with TRBJ1-1; no definite D call. Trimming cost V 6 bases and J 1 base, with 12 bases left between them. The germline CDR1 and CDR2 sequences are SEHNR and FQNEAQ (reference sequence). The length of the CDR3 is 14 residues. CDR3 sequence: CASSPRAQNTEAFF. The CDR3 nucleotides are TGTGCCAGCAGTCCCCGGGCCCAGAACACTGAAGCTTTCTTT.

The chain has TRBV5-6 and TRBJ2-7; TRBD2 matches at 7 bases. Germline V gene sequence: CDR1 SGHDT, CDR2 YYEEEE. The CDR3 extends over 14 amino acids. J gave up 2 bases and V 4 bases, and 6 bases lay outside the gene matches. The CDR3 here is CASSISGVTYEQYF. The CDR3 region has the DNA TGTGCCAGCAGCATCAGCGGGGTAACCTACGAGCAGTACTTC.

Notes on this clone: Other DNA sequences in this specimen translate into the identical CDR3. The J gene is TRBJ1-3, the V gene TRBV7-9; D gene uncertain. From germline, CDR1 is SEHNR and CDR2 FQNEAQ (reference sequence). The CDR3 spans 13 residues. Deletions cut 1 base from V and 1 base from J, with 2 bases between. The CDR3 protein is CASSLVSGNTIYF. Here the CDR3 DNA reads TGTGCCAGCAGCTTAGTATCTGGAAACACCATATATTTT.

The rearrangement uses TRBV6-6 and TRBJ2-7; 8 bases line up with TRBD2. CDR3 size: 13 residues. Germline V gene lookup returns CDR1 MNHNY and CDR2 SVGAGI (reference sequence). V was clipped by 6 bases and J by 7 bases; unmatched bases: 8. Here the CDR3 reads CASSTIQREEQYF. DNA of the CDR3: TGTGCCAGCAGCACGATCCAGCGGGAGGAGCAGTACTTC.

The CDR3, as DNA: TGTGCCAGTAGTCCCCGCAGGGACGGAAACACCATATATTTT. This translates into CASSPRRDGNTIYF. The chain employs TRBV19 and TRBJ1-3; D might be TRBD1 (5 bases). The CDR3 loop spans 14 amino acids. The germline V gene has CDR1 LNHDA and CDR2 SQIVND (reference sequence). The V end lost 5 bases, the J end lost 4 bases, and 12 bases lay between the germline ends.

The genes are TRBV6-6 and TRBJ1-1; no clear D. The CDR3 runs 14 residues. CDR1 and CDR2 (germline): MNHNY, SVGAGI (reference sequence). Trimming shortened V by 2 bases and J by 5 bases, and 12 bases separated the two germline ends. The CDR3 DNA follows: TGTGCCAGCAGTTACGACCGGGTTCGGACTGAAGCTTTCTTT. Residues: CASSYDRVRTEAFF.

Concerning this clone itself: Within the sample, other DNA sequences also encode this same CDR3. The CDR3 DNA reads as TGTGCCAGCAGTTACTCCGCAGATCAGCCCCAGCATTTT. The encoded protein is CASSYSADQPQHF. The V gene is TRBV6-5, the J gene TRBJ1-5; D gene ambiguous. Trimming took 0 bases from V and 5 from J, leaving 5 bases between them. The germline gives CDR1 MNHEY, CDR2 SVGAGI. The CDR3 contains 13 residues.

This sequence joins TRBV7-3 and TRBJ2-7; perhaps D is TRBD1 or TRBD2 (6 bases each). Germline-derived CDR1 and CDR2 are SGHTA and FQGTGA. This CDR3 is 14 amino acids long. V was pared by 6 bases and J by 1 base, with 13 bases between. The CDR3: CASSRGGGSYEQYF. The CDR3 DNA sequence: TGTGCCAGCAGTCGAGGAGGGGGATCCTACGAGCAGTACTTC.

The rearrangement uses TRBV5-4 and TRBJ1-2, with 9 bases matching TRBD1. From germline, CDR1 is SGHNT and CDR2 YYREEE (reference sequence). V lost 4 bases to trimming and J lost 8 bases; unmatched junction nucleotides: 9. The CDR3 length is 14 residues. The DNA of the CDR3 is TGTGCCAGCAGCCCTGGGACAGGGTTTGGGGGCTACACCTTC. Amino acids: CASSPGTGFGGYTF.

The chain's CDR3 is CASSGDSQEQPQHF. The CDR3 nucleotides are TGTGCCAGCAGTGGGGACAGTCAAGAACAGCCCCAGCATTTT. This sequence joins TRBV6-1 and TRBJ1-5; 7 nucleotides match TRBD1. With V trimmed by 4 bases and J by 7 bases, 7 bases remained unmatched. Germline CDR1 reads MNHNS; CDR2 reads SASEGT. The CDR3 is 14 residues long.

This rearrangement joins TRBV18 to TRBJ1-1; TRBD1 matches at 10 bases. J gave up 4 bases and V 2 bases, and 4 bases lay outside the gene matches. The CDR3 runs to 15 residues. Germline V gene lookup returns CDR1 KGHSH and CDR2 LQKENI. The CDR3 is CASSPGTGVRTEAFF. The CDR3 nucleotides are TGTGCCAGCTCACCAGGGACAGGGGTCCGCACTGAAGCTTTCTTT.

A remark on this clone: At one boundary the junction diverges from the germline segment, which might be a read error. The V gene is TRBV7-3, the J gene TRBJ2-6, with D perhaps matching TRBD1 (5 bases). This CDR3 has 12 residues. The germline V gene has CDR1 SGHTA and CDR2 FQGTGA. CDR3 nucleotide sequence: TGTGGGAGCTCCTCTGGGGCCAACGTCCTGACGTTC. Its translation is CGSSSGANVLTF.

The genes are TRBV21-1 and TRBJ2-1; TRBD1, the table's D call, lacks a check against the DNA. TRBV21-1 is a listed pseudogene. The CDR3 runs 17 residues. The DNA for the CDR3 is TGTGCCAGCAGCCCCCTTAAAGGACAGGGGGCGCAGAATGAGCAGTTCTTC. This sequence encodes CASSPLKGQGAQNEQFF.

The V gene is TRBV9, the J gene TRBJ2-7, with D possibly TRBD2 on 5 matching bases. The CDR3 loop spans 14 amino acids. Looked up from germline, CDR1 is SGDLS and CDR2 is YYNGEE. V lost 0 bases and J lost 6, with 13 bases in between. In DNA form, the CDR3 reads TGTGCCAGCAGCGTAGATCCTAGCCCGATCGAGCAGTACTTC. This translates into CASSVDPSPIEQYF.

This sequence joins TRBV7-2 and TRBJ1-4; 8 nucleotides agree with TRBD1. Germline trimming cut 5 bases from V and 4 bases from J; bases unmatched to any gene: 3. CDR3 length: 14 residues. Germline V gene sequence: CDR1 SGHTA, CDR2 FQGNSA. DNA of the CDR3: TGTGCCAGCAGCAGGGACAGGAGTAATGAAAAACTGTTTTTT. This encodes CASSRDRSNEKLFF. The variable domain in full, completed from reference TRBV7-2 and TRBJ1-4, reads GAGVSQSPSNKVTEKGKDVELRCDPISGHTALYWYRQSLGQGLEFLIYFQGNSAPDKSGLPSDRFSAERTGGSVSTLTIQRTQQEDSAVYLCASSRDRSNEKLFFGSGTQLSVL.